Given below is one T cell receptor beta chain in context. The data stem from a study of blood T cell repertoires in COVID-19. The CDR3 has 16 residues. CDR1 KGHDR and CDR2 SFDVKD come from the germline V gene. The junction had 11 bases not matched to a gene; V was cut back by 3 bases and J by 10 bases. Sequencing was performed with immunoSEQ multiplex PCR; in TCRdb, only in-frame clones are kept and a portion is missing. This table holds about 76,000 clones, about 83% found once. Input material: peripheral blood. The rearrangement joins TRBV24-1 to TRBJ2-1; 10 bases agree with TRBD1. This TCR came from a man younger than 40 with acute or convalescent COVID-19. CDR3 sequence: CATSDAGTGAKGEQFF. The CDR3 region has the DNA TGTGCCACCAGTGATGCCGGGACAGGGGCCAAGGGGGAGCAGTTCTTC.